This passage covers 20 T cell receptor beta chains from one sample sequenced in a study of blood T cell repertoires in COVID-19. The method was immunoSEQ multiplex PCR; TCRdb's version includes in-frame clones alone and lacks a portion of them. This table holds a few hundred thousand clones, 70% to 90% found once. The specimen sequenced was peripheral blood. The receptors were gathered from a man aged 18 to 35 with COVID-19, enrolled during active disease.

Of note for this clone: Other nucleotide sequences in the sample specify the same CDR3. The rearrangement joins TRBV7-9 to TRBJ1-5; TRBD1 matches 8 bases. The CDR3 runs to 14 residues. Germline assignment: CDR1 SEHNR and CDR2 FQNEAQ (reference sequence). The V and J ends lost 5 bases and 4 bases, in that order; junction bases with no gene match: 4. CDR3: CASSPGTGNQPQHF. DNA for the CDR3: TGTGCCAGCAGCCCCGGGACAGGAAATCAGCCCCAGCATTTT. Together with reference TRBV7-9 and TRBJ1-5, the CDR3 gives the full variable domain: DTGVSQNPRHKITKRGQNVTFRCDPISEHNRLYWYRQTLGQGPEFLTYFQNEAQLEKSRLLSDRFSAERPKGSFSTLEIQRTEQGDSAMYLCASSPGTGNQPQHFGDGTRLSIL.

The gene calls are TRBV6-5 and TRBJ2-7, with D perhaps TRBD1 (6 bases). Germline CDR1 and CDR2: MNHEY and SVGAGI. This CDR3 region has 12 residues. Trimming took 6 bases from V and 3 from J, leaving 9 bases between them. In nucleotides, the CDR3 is TGTGCCAGCAGCCGGGACAACTACGAGCAGTACTTC. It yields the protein CASSRDNYEQYF.

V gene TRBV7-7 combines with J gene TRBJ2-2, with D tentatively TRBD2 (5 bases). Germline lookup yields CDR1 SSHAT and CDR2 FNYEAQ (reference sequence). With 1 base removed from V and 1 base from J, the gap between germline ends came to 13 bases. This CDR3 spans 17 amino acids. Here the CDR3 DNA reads TGTGCCAGCAGCTTAGTGTCACGGGGAGAGAACACCGGGGAGCTGTTTTTT. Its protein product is CASSLVSRGENTGELFF. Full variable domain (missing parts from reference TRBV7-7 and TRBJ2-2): GAGVSQSPRYKVTKRGQDVTLRCDPISSHATLYWYQQALGQGPEFLTYFNYEAQPDKSGLPSDRFSAERPEGSISTLTIQRTEQRDSAMYRCASSLVSRGENTGELFFGEGSRLTVL.

The CDR3 sequence is CASSPRARGRTEAFF. CDR3 in DNA: TGTGCCAGCAGCCCAAGGGCTAGGGGGCGGACTGAAGCTTTCTTT. The gene calls are TRBV9 and TRBJ1-1, with 7 bases aligning to TRBD1. The J segment lost 5 bases and the V segment lost 4 bases, leaving 11 bases of the junction unmatched. CDR3 length equals 15 residues. Germline lookup yields CDR1 SGDLS and CDR2 YYNGEE.

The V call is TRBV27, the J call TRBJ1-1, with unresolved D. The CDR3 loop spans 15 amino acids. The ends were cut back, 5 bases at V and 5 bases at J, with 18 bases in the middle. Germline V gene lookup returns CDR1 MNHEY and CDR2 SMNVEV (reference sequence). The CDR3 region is CASSTLSGGRTEAFF. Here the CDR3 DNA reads TGTGCCAGCAGTACACTCTCGGGCGGGCGTACTGAAGCTTTCTTT.

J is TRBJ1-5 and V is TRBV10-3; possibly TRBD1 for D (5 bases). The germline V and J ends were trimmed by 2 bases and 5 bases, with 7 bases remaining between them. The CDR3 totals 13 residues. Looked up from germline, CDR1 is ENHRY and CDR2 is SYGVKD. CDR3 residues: CAISEGADQPQHF. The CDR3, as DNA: TGTGCCATCAGTGAGGGGGCAGATCAGCCCCAGCATTTT.

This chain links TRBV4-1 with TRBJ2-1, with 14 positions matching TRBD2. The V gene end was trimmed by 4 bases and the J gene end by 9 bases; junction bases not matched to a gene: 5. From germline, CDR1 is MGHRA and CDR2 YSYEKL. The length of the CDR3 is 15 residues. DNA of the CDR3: TGCGCCAGCAGCCCAGGGACTAGCGGGAGTGGTGAGCAGTTCTTC. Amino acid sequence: CASSPGTSGSGEQFF.

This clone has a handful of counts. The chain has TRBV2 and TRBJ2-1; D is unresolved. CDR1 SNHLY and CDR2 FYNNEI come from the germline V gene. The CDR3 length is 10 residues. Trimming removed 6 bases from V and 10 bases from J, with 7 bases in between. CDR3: CASSLEEQFF. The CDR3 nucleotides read TGTGCCAGCAGCCTGGAGGAGCAGTTCTTC.

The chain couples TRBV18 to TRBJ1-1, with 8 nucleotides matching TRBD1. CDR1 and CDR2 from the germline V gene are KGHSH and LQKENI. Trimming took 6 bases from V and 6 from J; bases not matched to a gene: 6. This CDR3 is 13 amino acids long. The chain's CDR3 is CASSDRGSPEAFF. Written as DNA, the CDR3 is TGTGCCAGCTCTGACAGGGGCTCCCCTGAAGCTTTCTTT.

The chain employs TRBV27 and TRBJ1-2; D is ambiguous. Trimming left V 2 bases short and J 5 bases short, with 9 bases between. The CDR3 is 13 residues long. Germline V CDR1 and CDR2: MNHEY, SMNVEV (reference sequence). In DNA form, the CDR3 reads TGTGCCAGCAGTTTAAGTCCGGGGTATGGCTACACCTTC. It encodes CASSLSPGYGYTF.

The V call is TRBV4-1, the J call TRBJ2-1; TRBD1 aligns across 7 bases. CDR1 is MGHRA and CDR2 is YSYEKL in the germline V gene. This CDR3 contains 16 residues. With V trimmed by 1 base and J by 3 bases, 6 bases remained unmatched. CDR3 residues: CASSQVFRDSYNEQFF. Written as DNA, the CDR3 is TGCGCCAGCAGCCAAGTATTTCGGGACAGCTACAATGAGCAGTTCTTC.

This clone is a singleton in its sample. The CDR3 DNA is TGTGCCAGCAGCTTTCAGGGTGTGAAGGAGCAGTACTTC. As protein: CASSFQGVKEQYF. The chain links TRBV5-4 to TRBJ2-7; weak D call: TRBD1 (5 bases). The length of the CDR3 is 13 residues. V lost 2 bases, J lost 7 bases, and 13 bases lay in between. From germline, CDR1 is SGHNT and CDR2 YYREEE (reference sequence).

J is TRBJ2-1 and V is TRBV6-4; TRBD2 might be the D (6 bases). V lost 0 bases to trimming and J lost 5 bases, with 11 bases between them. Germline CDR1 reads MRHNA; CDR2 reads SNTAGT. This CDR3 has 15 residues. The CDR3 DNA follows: TGTGCCAGCAGTGACTCAGGAGGGAGGAACAATGAGCAGTTCTTC. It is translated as CASSDSGGRNNEQFF.

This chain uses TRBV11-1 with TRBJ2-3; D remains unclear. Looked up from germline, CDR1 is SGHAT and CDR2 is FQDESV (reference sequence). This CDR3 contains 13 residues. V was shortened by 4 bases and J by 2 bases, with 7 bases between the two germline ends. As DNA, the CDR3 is TGTGCCAGCAGCTGGGCAGTCACAGATACGCAGTATTTT. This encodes CASSWAVTDTQYF. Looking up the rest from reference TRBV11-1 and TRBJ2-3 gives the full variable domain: EAEVAQSPRYKITEKSQAVAFWCDPISGHATLYWYRQILGQGPELLVQFQDESVVDDSQLPKDRFSAERLKGVDSTLKIQPAELGDSAMYLCASSWAVTDTQYFGPGTRLTVL.

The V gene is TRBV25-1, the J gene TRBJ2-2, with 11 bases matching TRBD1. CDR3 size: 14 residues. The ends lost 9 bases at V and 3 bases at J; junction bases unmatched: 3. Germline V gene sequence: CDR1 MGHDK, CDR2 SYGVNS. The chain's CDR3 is CASRDRGYTGELFF. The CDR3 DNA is TGTGCCAGTAGGGACAGGGGGTACACCGGGGAGCTGTTTTTT.

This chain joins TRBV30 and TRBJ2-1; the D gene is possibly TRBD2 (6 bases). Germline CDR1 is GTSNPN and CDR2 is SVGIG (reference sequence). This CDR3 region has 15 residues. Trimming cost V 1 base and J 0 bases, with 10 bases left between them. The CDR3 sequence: CAWSAGLSSYNEQFF. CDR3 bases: TGTGCCTGGAGTGCGGGACTTAGCTCCTACAATGAGCAGTTCTTC.

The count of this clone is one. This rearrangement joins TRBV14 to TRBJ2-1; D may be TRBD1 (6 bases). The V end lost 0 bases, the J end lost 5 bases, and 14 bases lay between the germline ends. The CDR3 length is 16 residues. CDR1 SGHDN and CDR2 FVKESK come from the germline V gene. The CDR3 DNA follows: TGTGCCAGCAGCCAAGATCGGCAGGGGCTAAACAATGAGCAGTTCTTC. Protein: CASSQDRQGLNNEQFF.

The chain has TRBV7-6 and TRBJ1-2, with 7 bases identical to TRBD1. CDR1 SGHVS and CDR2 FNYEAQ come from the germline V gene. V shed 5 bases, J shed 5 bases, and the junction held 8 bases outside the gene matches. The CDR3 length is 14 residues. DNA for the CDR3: TGTGCCAGCAGCAACCCGGGACAGCTGTATGGCTACACCTTC. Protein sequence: CASSNPGQLYGYTF.

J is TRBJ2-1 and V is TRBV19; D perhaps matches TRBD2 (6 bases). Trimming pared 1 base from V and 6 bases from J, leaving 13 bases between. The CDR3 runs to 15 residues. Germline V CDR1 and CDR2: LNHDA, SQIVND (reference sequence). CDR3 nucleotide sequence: TGTGCCAGTAGTATAGGGGGTCGGGGGATCAATGAGCAGTTCTTC. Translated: CASSIGGRGINEQFF.

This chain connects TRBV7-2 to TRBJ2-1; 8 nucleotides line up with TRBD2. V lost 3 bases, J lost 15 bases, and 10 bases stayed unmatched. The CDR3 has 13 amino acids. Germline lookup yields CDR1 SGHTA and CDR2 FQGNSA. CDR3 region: CASSFKAGVWGFF. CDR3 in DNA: TGTGCCAGCAGCTTTAAAGCGGGAGTCTGGGGGTTCTTC.